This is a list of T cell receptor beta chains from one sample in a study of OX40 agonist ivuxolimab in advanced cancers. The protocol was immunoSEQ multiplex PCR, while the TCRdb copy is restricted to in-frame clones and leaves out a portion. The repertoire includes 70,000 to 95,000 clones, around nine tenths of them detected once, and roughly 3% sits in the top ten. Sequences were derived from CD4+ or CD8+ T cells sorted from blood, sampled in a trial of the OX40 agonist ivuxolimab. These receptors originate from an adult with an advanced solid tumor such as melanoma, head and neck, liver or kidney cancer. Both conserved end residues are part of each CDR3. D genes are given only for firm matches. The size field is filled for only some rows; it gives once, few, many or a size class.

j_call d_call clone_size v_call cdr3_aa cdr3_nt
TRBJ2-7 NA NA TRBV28 CASSLKPREQYF TGTGCCAGCAGCTTAAAACCTAGGGAGCAGTACTTC
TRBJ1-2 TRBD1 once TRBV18 CASSPARQGVGGYTF TGTGCCAGCTCACCAGCAAGACAGGGGGTAGGCGGCTACACCTTC
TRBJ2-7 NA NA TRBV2 CASSGAGDHEQYF TGTGCCAGCAGCGGGGCAGGCGACCACGAGCAGTACTTC
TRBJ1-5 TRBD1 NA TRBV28 CASSFPRGRGLGQPQHF TGTGCCAGCAGTTTCCCCCGCGGCAGGGGGCTTGGTCAGCCCCAGCATTTT
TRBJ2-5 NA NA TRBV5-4 CASSRGETQYF TGTGCCAGCAGCCGAGGAGAGACCCAGTACTTC
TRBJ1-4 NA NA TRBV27 CASRTAHISTNEKLFF TGTGCCAGCAGAACCGCCCACATATCAACTAATGAAAAACTGTTTTTT
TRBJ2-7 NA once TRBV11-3 CASSPVTSSHEQYF TGTGCCAGCAGCCCCGTCACTAGTTCCCACGAGCAGTACTTC
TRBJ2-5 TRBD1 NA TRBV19 CASSIGRTGRETQYF TGTGCCAGTAGTATAGGAAGGACAGGGAGAGAGACCCAGTACTTC
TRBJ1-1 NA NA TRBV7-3 CASSLLGGSNTEAFF TGTGCCAGCAGCTTACTCGGGGGGTCGAACACTGAAGCTTTCTTT
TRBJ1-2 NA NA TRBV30 CAWSVGQGYGYTF TGTGCCTGGAGTGTTGGTCAGGGGTATGGCTACACCTTC
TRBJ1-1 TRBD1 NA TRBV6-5 CAARGTADTEAFF TGTGCCGCCAGGGGGACCGCGGACACTGAAGCTTTCTTT
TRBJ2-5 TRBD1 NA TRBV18 CASSPSSQGVVETQYF TGTGCCAGCTCACCATCAAGCCAGGGGGTGGTGGAGACCCAGTACTTC
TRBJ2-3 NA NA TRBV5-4 CASSLSSATDTQYF TGTGCCAGCAGCTTGAGTAGCGCCACAGATACGCAGTATTTT
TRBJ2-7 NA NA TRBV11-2 CASSPRGGVGNEQYF TGTGCCAGCAGCCCCCGAGGGGGGGTGGGGAACGAGCAGTACTTC